Below, 4 T cell receptor beta chains from the same sample are listed, as sequenced in a study of shared clonotypes between healthy human individuals. Data came from immunoSEQ multiplex PCR; TCRdb stores just in-frame clones and leaves some out. The repertoire holds around 2.5 million clones, with approximately 93% as singletons. Specimen: naive CD4+ T cells from PBMCs. Subset defined: CD45RA+ positively selected. The source of these receptors is a man aged 18 to 29 in good health. Some clones in this sample may be carry-over from other donors' samples.

The chain combines TRBV5-6 with TRBJ2-4; D gene unclear. CDR1 is SGHDT and CDR2 is YYEEEE in the germline V gene. The CDR3 sequence is 13 residues long. V gave up 4 bases and J gave up 0 bases, with 5 bases separating them. Here the CDR3 DNA reads TGTGCCAGCAGCAGGGAAGCCAAAAACATTCAGTACTTC. Its translation: CASSREAKNIQYF. Full variable domain (remainder filled in from reference TRBV5-6 and TRBJ2-4): DAGVTQSPTHLIKTRGQQVTLRCSPKSGHDTVSWYQQALGQGPQFIFQYYEEEERQRGNFPDRFSGHQFPNYSSELNVNALLLGDSALYLCASSREAKNIQYFGAGTRLSVL.

The chain has TRBV10-3 and TRBJ2-5, with 15 bases fitting TRBD2. With V trimmed by 10 bases and J by 4 bases, 4 bases remained unmatched. CDR3 length equals 14 residues. CDR1 is ENHRY and CDR2 is SYGVKD in the germline V gene. This CDR3 is CATGLAGGVETQYF. As DNA, the CDR3 is TGTGCCACCGGACTAGCGGGAGGGGTAGAGACCCAGTACTTC.

This sequence joins TRBV30 and TRBJ1-3; 9 nucleotides agree with TRBD1. CDR1 GTSNPN and CDR2 SVGIG come from the germline V gene (reference sequence). The CDR3 has 18 residues. Trimming cost V 2 bases and J 0 bases; bases outside gene matches: 11. This chain's CDR3 is CAWSRTQTGGYSGNTIYF. The CDR3 DNA reads as TGTGCCTGGAGTCGAACCCAGACAGGGGGGTACTCTGGAAACACCATATATTTT.

This clone appeared once. The rearrangement links TRBV5-4 to TRBJ2-7; D possibly corresponds to TRBD2 (6 bases). Germline V CDR1 and CDR2: SGHNT, YYREEE (reference sequence). CDR3 length equals 14 residues. The V and J ends lost 4 bases and 3 bases respectively, with 14 bases between them. CDR3 sequence (DNA): TGTGCCAGCAGCATTGCCGGGAGCAACTACGAGCAGTACTTC. Translating it yields CASSIAGSNYEQYF.